These 27 T cell receptor beta chains originate from one sample sequenced in a study of T cell changes during pregnancy in multiple sclerosis. The method was immunoSEQ multiplex PCR; TCRdb's version includes in-frame clones alone and lacks a portion of them. The repertoire has tens of thousands of clones, around 94% of them found once; the top ten carry more than 0.45%. The sequencing here drew on peripheral blood, taken in the third trimester of pregnancy. The receptors derive from a female donor with multiple sclerosis, enrolled in a pregnancy study.

J is TRBJ2-2 and V is TRBV7-9; 9 bases are shared with TRBD1. Losses at the gene ends were 4 bases for V and 2 bases for J; bases not matched to a gene: 2. The CDR3 contains 15 residues. Germline values: CDR1 SEHNR, CDR2 FQNEAQ (reference sequence). CDR3 sequence reads: CASSSQGANTGELFF. The CDR3 DNA follows: TGTGCCAGCAGCTCACAGGGGGCCAACACCGGGGAGCTGTTTTTT.

This clone has just one count. The chain is built from TRBV7-2 and TRBJ1-5; 7 bases are shared with TRBD1. CDR3 length: 13 amino acids. J gave up 7 bases and V 5 bases, and 5 bases lay outside the gene matches. Germline assignment: CDR1 SGHTA and CDR2 FQGNSA. CDR3 sequence (DNA): TGTGCCAGCAGCATCAGGGGGAACCAGCCCCAGCATTTT. Encoded protein: CASSIRGNQPQHF. The variable domain in full, with the rest retrieved from reference TRBV7-2 and TRBJ1-5, is GAGVSQSPSNKVTEKGKDVELRCDPISGHTALYWYRQSLGQGLEFLIYFQGNSAPDKSGLPSDRFSAERTGGSVSTLTIQRTQQEDSAVYLCASSIRGNQPQHFGDGTRLSIL.

V is TRBV30 and J is TRBJ2-3, with 9 bases that match TRBD1. CDR3 size: 16 residues. Germline-derived CDR1 and CDR2 are GTSNPN and SVGIG (reference sequence). With V trimmed by 3 bases and J by 2 bases, 9 bases remained unmatched. Here the CDR3 reads CAWRTGTGYFTDTQYF. The DNA for the CDR3 is TGTGCCTGGAGAACCGGGACAGGGTATTTCACAGATACGCAGTATTTT.

The chain has TRBV4-3 and TRBJ1-2, with a possible D match to TRBD1 (6 bases). The CDR3 is made up of 13 amino acids. Germline V lookup: CDR1 LGHNA, CDR2 YSLEER. V was cut by 3 bases and J by 7 bases, with 12 bases left in between. This CDR3 is CASSQFSGVGYTF. CDR3 DNA: TGCGCCAGCAGCCAGTTTTCAGGGGTTGGCTACACCTTC.

The chain couples TRBV11-2 to TRBJ2-2, with D possibly being TRBD1 (5 bases). The germline V and J ends were trimmed by 0 bases and 7 bases, with 6 bases remaining between them. This CDR3 is 13 amino acids long. The germline V gene encodes CDR1 SGHAT and CDR2 FQNNGV. CDR3 region: CASSLETDGELFF. CDR3 DNA: TGTGCCAGCAGCTTAGAGACAGACGGGGAGCTGTTTTTT.

The rearrangement joins TRBV7-9 to TRBJ2-7; possible D gene TRBD1, 6 bases. The CDR3 extends over 15 amino acids. Trimming took 2 bases from V and 2 from J, leaving 13 bases between them. In germline, CDR1 is SEHNR, CDR2 FQNEAQ (reference sequence). The CDR3 nucleotides are TGTGCCAGCAGCTTATTTGAGACAGGAGCCTACGAGCAGTACTTC. This codes for CASSLFETGAYEQYF. Filled out from reference TRBV7-9 and TRBJ2-7, the complete variable domain reads DTGVSQNPRHKITKRGQNVTFRCDPISEHNRLYWYRQTLGQGPEFLTYFQNEAQLEKSRLLSDRFSAERPKGSFSTLEIQRTEQGDSAMYLCASSLFETGAYEQYFGPGTRLTVT.

Written as DNA, the CDR3 is TGTGCCAGTAATTCCGTACAGGGGGGGATCCGACGGCAGCCCCAGCATTTT. The encoded protein is CASNSVQGGIRRQPQHF. The chain joins TRBV19 to TRBJ1-5, with 8 bases identical to TRBD1. This CDR3 is 17 amino acids long. V lost 7 bases and J lost 7; bases outside the gene matches: 18. Germline values: CDR1 LNHDA, CDR2 SQIVND (reference sequence). Filled out from reference TRBV19 and TRBJ1-5, the complete variable domain reads DGGITQSPKYLFRKEGQNVTLSCEQNLNHDAMYWYRQDPGQGLRLIYYSQIVNDFQKGDIAEGYSVSREKKESFPLTVTSAQKNPTAFYLCASNSVQGGIRRQPQHFGDGTRLSIL.

The CDR3 protein is CASSAPGTGGDEQYF. CDR3 sequence (DNA): TGTGCCAGCAGTGCCCCCGGGACAGGGGGCGACGAGCAGTACTTC. The gene calls are TRBV28 and TRBJ2-7, with 12 bases lining up with TRBD1. The CDR3 runs to 15 residues. Losses at the gene ends were 5 bases for V and 5 bases for J; bases not matched to a gene: 7. The germline gives CDR1 MDHEN, CDR2 SYDVKM.

The J gene is TRBJ2-3, the V gene TRBV19, with D possibly matching TRBD1 (5 bases). Germline loops: CDR1 LNHDA, CDR2 SQIVND (reference sequence). The CDR3 contains 16 residues. V lost 5 bases and J lost 4, with 19 bases in between. CDR3 residues: CASSPSRTQYSDTQYF. The DNA for the CDR3 is TGTGCCAGTAGTCCGTCTCGGACACAATATTCAGATACGCAGTATTTT.

The chain employs TRBV29-1 and TRBJ1-2; D uncertain. Trimming pared 7 bases from V and 0 bases from J, leaving 9 bases between. The CDR3 spans 12 residues. Germline CDR1 SQVTM, CDR2 ANQGSEA. The CDR3 DNA sequence: TGCAGCGCTTCCTACCCTAACTATGGCTACACCTTC. Protein sequence: CSASYPNYGYTF.

The chain has TRBV18 and TRBJ1-6; TRBD1 agrees at 9 bases. This CDR3 has 16 residues. Unmatched junction bases numbered 9, after V lost 4 bases and J lost 8 bases. Germline V gives CDR1 KGHSH, CDR2 LQKENI. CDR3 protein: CASSLLRDRADSPLHF. DNA of the CDR3: TGTGCCAGCTCACTCCTCCGGGACAGGGCGGATTCACCCCTCCACTTT.

The V gene is TRBV19, the J gene TRBJ1-6; 7 nucleotides agree with TRBD1. The germline CDR1 and CDR2 sequences are LNHDA and SQIVND (reference sequence). V lost 5 bases and J lost 5; bases outside the gene matches: 9. This CDR3 has 16 residues. CDR3 residues: CASSSARQGNNSPLHF. The CDR3 DNA reads TGTGCCAGTAGTTCTGCGCGACAGGGAAATAATTCACCCCTCCACTTT.

This rearrangement joins TRBV7-2 to TRBJ2-5; 12 bases match TRBD2. Germline assignment: CDR1 SGHTA and CDR2 FQGNSA. Germline trimming cut 5 bases from V and 7 bases from J; bases unmatched to any gene: 5. There are 14 residues in the CDR3. CDR3 nucleotide sequence: TGTGCCAGCAGCGTGACTAGCGGGGGTGGGACCCAGTACTTC. This encodes CASSVTSGGGTQYF.

The chain employs TRBV23-1 and TRBJ1-6; possible D gene TRBD1, 5 bases. TRBV23-1 is given ORF status, its function remaining uncertain. Trimming removed 3 bases from V and 6 bases from J, with 15 bases in between. The CDR3 contains 16 residues. CDR3 in amino acids: CASSHPGLTPNSPLHF. The DNA of the CDR3 is TGCGCCAGCAGTCATCCAGGGCTTACCCCTAATTCACCCCTCCACTTT.

The chain carries TRBV4-3 and TRBJ1-2; a weak D match, TRBD1 (6 bases). The CDR3 is made up of 14 amino acids. V gave up 4 bases and J gave up 7 bases, with 16 bases separating them. The germline V gene encodes CDR1 LGHNA and CDR2 YSLEER. The CDR3 DNA reads as TGCGCCAGCAGCCGCAGGGGCCCAGGATTTGGCTACACCTTC. It encodes CASSRRGPGFGYTF.

The chain recombines TRBV29-1 with TRBJ1-1; D is unclear. CDR1 is SQVTM and CDR2 is ANQGSEA in the germline V gene. The V gene lost 5 bases and the J gene lost 3 bases, with 7 bases spanning the gap. This CDR3 contains 11 residues. This CDR3 reads CSVPGDTEAFF. Here the CDR3 DNA reads TGCAGCGTTCCTGGAGACACTGAAGCTTTCTTT.

The chain carries TRBV9 and TRBJ2-6, with D perhaps TRBD2 (7 bases). Germline-derived CDR1 and CDR2 are SGDLS and YYNGEE. V lost 0 bases and J 4 bases, leaving 14 bases between the germline ends. The CDR3 consists of 17 residues. CDR3 nucleotides: TGTGCCAGCAGCGTAGATAGGGGGGGGCGAGGGGCCAACGTCCTGACTTTC. Amino acids: CASSVDRGGRGANVLTF.

The rearrangement uses TRBV18 and TRBJ2-1; 12 bases are shared with TRBD2. The CDR3 covers 16 residues. V was pared by 3 bases and J by 2 bases, with 2 bases of the junction left unmatched. Germline V gene lookup returns CDR1 KGHSH and CDR2 LQKENI. CDR3 in DNA: TGTGCCAGCTCACCCACTAGCGGGGGGACCTACAATGAGCAGTTCTTC. Its translation is CASSPTSGGTYNEQFF.

This chain joins TRBV7-3 and TRBJ2-5; TRBD2 agrees at 12 bases. Germline V gives CDR1 SGHTA, CDR2 FQGTGA. J was trimmed by 5 bases and V by 5 bases; bases with no gene match: 15. This CDR3 contains 18 residues. CDR3 protein: CASSLSSPLAGGWETQYF. DNA of the CDR3: TGTGCCAGCAGCCTGAGCTCGCCGCTAGCGGGGGGGTGGGAGACCCAGTACTTC.

This clone has a single count. CDR3 DNA sequence: TGTGCCAGCAGTGAGGGCCGCACCGGGGAGCTGTTTTTT. This gives the protein CASSEGRTGELFF. The chain employs TRBV2 and TRBJ2-2; D call uncertain. This CDR3 is built from 13 residues. The germline CDR1 and CDR2 sequences are SNHLY and FYNNEI. The V end lost 3 bases, the J end lost 4 bases, and 6 bases lay between the germline ends.

The chain uses TRBV9 and TRBJ2-5; 7 bases agree with TRBD2. Germline loops: CDR1 SGDLS, CDR2 YYNGEE. Trimming removed 0 bases from V and 1 base from J; junction bases left unmatched: 6. The CDR3 has 16 residues. This CDR3 is CASSVGTGGIQETQYF. The CDR3 DNA reads as TGTGCCAGCAGCGTAGGAACGGGGGGTATCCAAGAGACCCAGTACTTC. The complete variable domain, with remaining parts taken from reference TRBV9 and TRBJ2-5, reads DSGVTQTPKHLITATGQRVTLRCSPRSGDLSVYWYQQSLDQGLQFLIQYYNGEERAKGNILERFSAQQFPDLHSELNLSSLELGDSALYFCASSVGTGGIQETQYFGPGTRLLVL.

This chain uses TRBV11-1 with TRBJ1-1, with D unclear. Germline lookup yields CDR1 SGHAT and CDR2 FQDESV (reference sequence). V lost 5 bases and J lost 3, with 7 bases in between. CDR3 length: 12 residues. The CDR3 coding sequence is TGTGCCAGCAGCCCGCGTTACACTGAAGCTTTCTTT. Translating gives CASSPRYTEAFF.

The CDR3 is CASSLERSNTIYF. CDR3 bases: TGTGCCAGCAGCTTAGAGCGTTCGAACACCATATATTTT. This chain joins TRBV7-2 and TRBJ1-3, with D unclear. V was cut by 1 base and J by 7 bases, with 8 bases left in between. This CDR3 comprises 13 residues. The germline V gene encodes CDR1 SGHTA and CDR2 FQGNSA.

The V and J genes are TRBV14 and TRBJ2-5, with D tentatively TRBD2 (6 bases). Germline assignment: CDR1 SGHDN and CDR2 FVKESK. CDR3 length equals 14 residues. Trimming left V 4 bases short and J 4 bases short, with 13 bases between. In DNA form, the CDR3 reads TGTGCCAGCAGCCCGGGACTCCCGGGAGAGACCCAGTACTTC. Translated: CASSPGLPGETQYF.

The chain carries TRBV6-1 and TRBJ2-7; 14 bases are shared with TRBD2. J gave up 6 bases and V 2 bases, and 3 bases lay outside the gene matches. There are 15 residues in the CDR3. Germline lookup yields CDR1 MNHNS and CDR2 SASEGT. The DNA for the CDR3 is TGTGCCAGCAGTGAAAAAGGGACTAGCGGGGGCGAGCAGTACTTC. Encoded protein: CASSEKGTSGGEQYF.

The J gene is TRBJ2-3, the V gene TRBV4-3, with 10 bases aligning to TRBD1. With V trimmed by 0 bases and J by 0 bases, 15 bases remained unmatched. The germline V gene encodes CDR1 LGHNA and CDR2 YSLEER. The CDR3 has 21 amino acids. Here the CDR3 DNA reads TGCGCCAGCAGCCAAGACCAACCCCCGGGACAGGGGCCCACTAGCACAGATACGCAGTATTTT. This encodes CASSQDQPPGQGPTSTDTQYF.

V is TRBV12-5 and J is TRBJ1-5; 8 nucleotides match TRBD1. V lost 5 bases, J lost 0 bases, and 9 bases stayed unmatched. Germline CDR1 and CDR2: LGHNT and FRNRAP. The CDR3 consists of 17 residues. In DNA, the CDR3 is TGTGCTAGTGGTGCTCAAACCGGGACAGGTAGCAATCAGCCCCAGCATTTT. The encoded protein is CASGAQTGTGSNQPQHF.